The 14 T cell receptor beta chains given below trace back to one sample, sequenced in a study of pediatric ulcerative colitis. Clones were read by immunoSEQ multiplex PCR, and TCRdb kept only the in-frame ones, dropping some. The data show some 60,000 clones, around 80% seen once. The sequenced sample consisted of blood. These receptor sequences come from a boy between 10 and 17 years old with moderate ulcerative colitis.

The chain employs TRBV9 and TRBJ1-5; D unclear. Germline V gives CDR1 SGDLS, CDR2 YYNGEE. This CDR3 spans 13 amino acids. V lost 3 bases and J lost 4, with 8 bases in between. CDR3 region: CASSAWPNQPQHF. Here the CDR3 DNA reads TGTGCCAGCAGCGCCTGGCCGAATCAGCCCCAGCATTTT.

The rearrangement uses TRBV7-6 and TRBJ2-1, with 9 positions matching TRBD2. Trimming at V came to 1 base and at J to 9 bases, leaving 10 bases not matched to a gene. The CDR3 is made up of 16 amino acids. Per the germline V gene, CDR1 is SGHVS and CDR2 is FNYEAQ. CDR3 amino acids: CASSLDTVAGEGEQFF. The CDR3 DNA follows: TGTGCCAGCAGCTTAGATACGGTAGCGGGAGAGGGTGAGCAGTTCTTC.

V and J are TRBV18 and TRBJ1-2, with D uncertain. Germline CDR1 reads KGHSH; CDR2 reads LQKENI. This CDR3 comprises 13 residues. Deletions cut 0 bases from V and 4 bases from J, with 6 bases between. CDR3: CASSPPSSYGYTF. For the CDR3, the DNA is TGTGCCAGCTCACCACCCTCCAGCTATGGCTACACCTTC.

This sequence joins TRBV7-2 and TRBJ2-7; D remains ambiguous. In germline, CDR1 is SGHTA, CDR2 FQGNSA. The CDR3 covers 15 residues. Trimming removed 1 base at V and 3 bases at J, with 13 bases between. This CDR3 is CASSLVFPRYYEQYF. DNA of the CDR3: TGTGCCAGCAGCTTAGTTTTCCCACGTTACTACGAGCAGTACTTC.

A single count supports this clone. J is TRBJ1-1 and V is TRBV7-9; D call uncertain. The CDR3 is 15 amino acids. The V end was cut by 1 base, the J end by 1 base, with 10 bases between. CDR1 is SEHNR and CDR2 is FQNEAQ in the germline V gene (reference sequence). CDR3 bases: TGTGCCAGCAGCTTAGAGCAAGAAAGGAACACTGAAGCTTTCTTT. Residues: CASSLEQERNTEAFF.

This clone was found a few times. J is TRBJ1-1 and V is TRBV19, with 7 positions matching TRBD1. The CDR3 is 15 amino acids. With 8 bases clipped from V and 0 bases from J, the junction kept 9 bases outside the gene matches. From germline, CDR1 is LNHDA and CDR2 SQIVND (reference sequence). As DNA, the CDR3 is TGTGCCAGTTACTACCAGCAGGGGGTGAACACTGAAGCTTTCTTT. It yields the protein CASYYQQGVNTEAFF.

The V call is TRBV29-1, the J call TRBJ1-5, with D maybe TRBD1 (5 bases). Germline loops: CDR1 SQVTM, CDR2 ANQGSEA. There are 13 residues in the CDR3. Trimming cost V 4 bases and J 4 bases, with 11 bases left between them. The CDR3 sequence: CSVGQGANQPQHF. CDR3 sequence (DNA): TGCAGCGTTGGGCAGGGCGCAAATCAGCCCCAGCATTTT.

This clone was observed a single time. The chain has TRBV27 and TRBJ2-7; perhaps TRBD2 as D (5 bases). This CDR3 region has 14 residues. Germline CDR1 MNHEY, CDR2 SMNVEV (reference sequence). The V end was cut by 3 bases, the J end by 4 bases, with 13 bases between. This CDR3 reads CASSLDSVGYEQYF. DNA for the CDR3: TGTGCCAGCAGTTTGGACTCGGTGGGGTACGAGCAGTACTTC.

This chain joins TRBV4-3 and TRBJ2-7, with TRBD1 matching 8 bases. This CDR3 region has 16 residues. Germline CDR1 and CDR2: LGHNA and YSLEER. The trim removed 1 base at V and 3 bases at J, leaving 8 bases unmatched. The CDR3 spells CASSQAIRTGYYEQYF. In nucleotides, the CDR3 is TGCGCCAGCAGCCAAGCTATTCGGACAGGGTACTACGAGCAGTACTTC.

J is TRBJ2-7 and V is TRBV21-1; the table's TRBD2 call for D was not verified on the DNA. TRBV21-1 is flagged as a pseudogene. This CDR3 comprises 21 residues. The CDR3 DNA follows: TGTGCCAGCAGCAAAGGAGACAGGGCTCCTTCTAGCGGGAGCTCGAACTACGAGCAGTACTTC. Translating gives CASSKGDRAPSSGSSNYEQYF.

This clone has just one count. The chain has TRBV10-3 and TRBJ2-4; D remains unclear. V dropped 6 bases and J dropped 0 bases, with 6 bases sitting between them. The length of the CDR3 is 13 residues. Per germline, CDR1 ENHRY and CDR2 SYGVKD. The CDR3 DNA reads as TGTGCCATCAGCGGTCTAGCCAAAAACATTCAGTACTTC. Translating gives CAISGLAKNIQYF.

V and J are TRBV4-1 and TRBJ1-2, with 8 bases lining up with TRBD1. The CDR3 is 18 amino acids. The V gene's germline CDR1 is MGHRA and CDR2 YSYEKL. The J segment lost 0 bases and the V segment lost 0 bases, leaving 9 bases of the junction unmatched. CDR3 region: CASSQDSGRGQTNYGYTF. In nucleotides, the CDR3 is TGCGCCAGCAGCCAAGATTCCGGCAGGGGGCAAACTAACTATGGCTACACCTTC.

This clone was recorded a few times. The V and J genes are TRBV9 and TRBJ2-3; a possible D gene is TRBD2 (5 bases). Deletions cut 0 bases from V and 2 bases from J, with 10 bases between. Per germline, CDR1 SGDLS and CDR2 YYNGEE. This CDR3 comprises 15 residues. This chain's CDR3 is CASSVAPGFTDTQYF. The CDR3 DNA follows: TGTGCCAGCAGCGTAGCACCGGGGTTCACAGATACGCAGTATTTT.

The V call is TRBV7-2, the J call TRBJ1-3, with a tentative D call TRBD1 (5 bases). V lost 4 bases and J 0 bases, leaving 16 bases between the germline ends. CDR1 SGHTA and CDR2 FQGNSA come from the germline V gene. This CDR3 contains 17 residues. Here the CDR3 reads CASSSPGRQYSGNTIYF. In nucleotides, the CDR3 is TGTGCCAGCAGCTCACCGGGACGGCAATACTCTGGAAACACCATATATTTT.